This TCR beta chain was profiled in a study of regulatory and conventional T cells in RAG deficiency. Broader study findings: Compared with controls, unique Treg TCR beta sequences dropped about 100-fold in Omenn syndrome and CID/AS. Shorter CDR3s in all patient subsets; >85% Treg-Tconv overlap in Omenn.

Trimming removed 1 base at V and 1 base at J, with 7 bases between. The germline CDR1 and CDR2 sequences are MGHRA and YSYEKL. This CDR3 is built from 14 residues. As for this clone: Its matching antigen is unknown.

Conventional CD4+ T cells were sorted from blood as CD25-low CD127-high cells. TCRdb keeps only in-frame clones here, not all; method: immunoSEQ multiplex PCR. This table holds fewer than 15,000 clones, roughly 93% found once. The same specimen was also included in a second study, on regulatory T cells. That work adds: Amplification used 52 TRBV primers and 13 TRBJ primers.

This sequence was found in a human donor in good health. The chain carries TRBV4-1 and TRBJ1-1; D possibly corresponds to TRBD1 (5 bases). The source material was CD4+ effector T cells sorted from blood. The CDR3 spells CASSQGQRNTEAFF. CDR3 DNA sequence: TGCGCCAGCAGCCAAGGACAGAGGAACACTGAAGCTTTCTTT.